The count of the clone carrying this TCR beta chain is one. The CDR3 covers 15 residues. CDR1 and CDR2 from the germline V gene are LNHDA and SQIVND (reference sequence). The ends were cut back, 3 bases at V and 7 bases at J, with 15 bases in the middle. During active infection, Seattle patients enrolled and were then monitored through disease. This entry belongs to a study of blood T cell repertoires in COVID-19. Assay: immunoSEQ multiplex PCR; the TCRdb copy retains only in-frame clones and omits some. The table shows approximately 70,000 clones, with around 90% occurring only once. V is TRBV19 and J is TRBJ1-4; D uncertain. This TCR was recovered from a man aged 35 to 55 with COVID-19, enrolled during active disease. Sequencing used peripheral blood. DNA of the CDR3: TGTGCCAGTAGTATCACTTCGGTTGAAGTTGAAAAACTGTTTTTT. As protein: CASSITSVEVEKLFF.